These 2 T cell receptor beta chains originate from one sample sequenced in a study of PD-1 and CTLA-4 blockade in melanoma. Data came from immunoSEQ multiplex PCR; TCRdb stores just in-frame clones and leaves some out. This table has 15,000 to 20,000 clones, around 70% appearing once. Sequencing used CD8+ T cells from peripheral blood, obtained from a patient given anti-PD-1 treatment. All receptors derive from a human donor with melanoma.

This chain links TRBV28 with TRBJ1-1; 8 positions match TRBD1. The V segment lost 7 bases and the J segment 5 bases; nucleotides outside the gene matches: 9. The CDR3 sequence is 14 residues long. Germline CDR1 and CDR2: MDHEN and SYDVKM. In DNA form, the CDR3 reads TGTGCCAGCACTCTGGGGACAGGAGAAACTGAAGCTTTCTTT. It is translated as CASTLGTGETEAFF.

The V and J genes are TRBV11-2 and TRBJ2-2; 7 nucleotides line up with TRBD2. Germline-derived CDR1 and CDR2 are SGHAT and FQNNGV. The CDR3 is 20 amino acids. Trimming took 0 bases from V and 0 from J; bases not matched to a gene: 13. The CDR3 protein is CASSLDYRLAEHANTGELFF. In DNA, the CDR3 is TGTGCCAGCAGCTTAGATTACCGCCTAGCGGAACACGCGAACACCGGGGAGCTGTTTTTT.